The rows below give T cell receptor beta chains drawn from one sample of a study of neurological immune-mediated disorders. Via MiXCR, TCRdb re-called the 5' RACE reads, giving one row per CDR3 protein. The data contain tens of thousands of distinct CDR3 sequences, 9% to 12% of them singletons. The sequenced sample was PBMCs. Source of these receptors: a woman between 25 and 40 years old with HTLV-1-associated myelopathy (HAM/TSP). The CDR3 runs from the conserved cysteine through the conserved F or W. The order of the fields is V gene, D gene, clone size, J gene, CDR3 DNA, CDR3 protein. D genes are given only for firm matches. Clone size is shown for a subset of rows, as once, few, many or a class of expanded clone.

V gene: TRBV10-3
D gene: TRBD1
clone size: many
J gene: TRBJ2-1
CDR3 DNA: TGTGCCATCACCGGGACAGGGGGTTGGAATGAGCAGTTCTTC
CDR3 protein: CAITGTGGWNEQFF

V gene: TRBV10-3
D gene: TRBD1
clone size: few
J gene: TRBJ1-2
CDR3 DNA: TGTGCCACACAGGGGTATGGCTACACCTTC
CDR3 protein: CATQGYGYTF

V gene: TRBV11-2
D gene: TRBD2
clone size: many
J gene: TRBJ2-3
CDR3 DNA: TGTGCCAGCAGCTTAGGAAGACTAGCGGGGGGGCTTGGAATCTCTGATACGCAGTATTTT
CDR3 protein: CASSLGRLAGGLGISDTQYF

V gene: TRBV5-1
D gene: NA
clone size: many
J gene: TRBJ1-4
CDR3 DNA: TGCGCCAGCAGCTTGGTCGGACGTGGGAATGAAAAACTGTTTTTT
CDR3 protein: CASSLVGRGNEKLFF

V gene: TRBV9
D gene: NA
clone size: many
J gene: TRBJ1-1
CDR3 DNA: TGTGCCAGCAGCGTAGATCAGAAGAACACTGAAGCTTTCTTT
CDR3 protein: CASSVDQKNTEAFF

V gene: TRBV10-2
D gene: NA
clone size: many
J gene: TRBJ2-3
CDR3 DNA: TGCGCCAGCAGTGGAGGGGTTACTAGCTGGGATACGCAGTATTTT
CDR3 protein: CASSGGVTSWDTQYF

V gene: TRBV5-1
D gene: NA
clone size: many
J gene: TRBJ2-3
CDR3 DNA: TGCGCCAGCAGCTTGGGAGCGATAGGGGGAGATACGCAGTATTTT
CDR3 protein: CASSLGAIGGDTQYF

V gene: TRBV14
D gene: NA
clone size: many
J gene: TRBJ1-1
CDR3 DNA: TGTGCCAGCAGCCAATATCGGGAGGCGGGTGAAGCTTTCTTT
CDR3 protein: CASSQYREAGEAFF

V gene: TRBV5-6
D gene: NA
clone size: many
J gene: TRBJ2-4
CDR3 DNA: TGTGCCAGCAGCTTGGGAGTGGGAGCCAAAAACATTCAGTACTTC
CDR3 protein: CASSLGVGAKNIQYF

V gene: TRBV5-1
D gene: NA
clone size: NA
J gene: TRBJ2-2
CDR3 DNA: NA
CDR3 protein: CASSFYICSATSGTNTGELFF

V gene: TRBV3-1
D gene: NA
clone size: many
J gene: TRBJ1-2
CDR3 DNA: TGTGCCAGCAGCCAAGAAGGCGGTTGGGGCGGCTACACCTTC
CDR3 protein: CASSQEGGWGGYTF

V gene: TRBV20-1
D gene: NA
clone size: many
J gene: TRBJ2-7
CDR3 DNA: TGCAGTGCTAGAGAAGGGACCAAAACCTACGAGCAGTACTTC
CDR3 protein: CSAREGTKTYEQYF

V gene: TRBV20-1
D gene: NA
clone size: many
J gene: TRBJ1-2
CDR3 DNA: TGCAGTGCTCCCGACGAGGGGGGAACTACAGTCTATGGCTACACCTTC
CDR3 protein: CSAPDEGGTTVYGYTF

V gene: TRBV29-1
D gene: NA
clone size: many
J gene: TRBJ1-2
CDR3 DNA: TGCAGCGTTGACGGGGCCTATGGCTACACCTTC
CDR3 protein: CSVDGAYGYTF

V gene: TRBV12-3/TRBV12-4
D gene: NA
clone size: many
J gene: TRBJ2-3
CDR3 DNA: TGTGCCAGCAGTCCAATATCGGATACGCAGTATTTT
CDR3 protein: CASSPISDTQYF

V gene: TRBV6-1
D gene: TRBD1
clone size: many
J gene: TRBJ1-2
CDR3 DNA: TGTGCCAGCAGTGAAAGACAGGGTTCTTACGGTGGCTACACCTTC
CDR3 protein: CASSERQGSYGGYTF

V gene: TRBV5-1
D gene: TRBD2
clone size: many
J gene: TRBJ2-7
CDR3 DNA: TGCGCCAGCAGCTTAGAACCGGGACTAGCGGGGGGCCTCAGCTCCTACGAGCAGTACTTC
CDR3 protein: CASSLEPGLAGGLSSYEQYF

V gene: TRBV10-1
D gene: TRBD1
clone size: many
J gene: TRBJ1-6
CDR3 DNA: TGCGCCAGCAGTCCAACAGGGGTGTCACCCCTCCACTTT
CDR3 protein: CASSPTGVSPLHF

V gene: TRBV5-1
D gene: NA
clone size: medium-sized
J gene: TRBJ2-7
CDR3 DNA: TGCGCCAGCAGGGGAAGCTCCTACGAGCAGTACTTC
CDR3 protein: CASRGSSYEQYF

V gene: TRBV20-1
D gene: NA
clone size: many
J gene: TRBJ1-2
CDR3 DNA: TGCAGTGCTAGAGCAGCAGGACTAATGCAGGGACGGAGGAGTAACTATGGCTACACCTTC
CDR3 protein: CSARAAGLMQGRRSNYGYTF

V gene: TRBV20-1
D gene: TRBD1
clone size: many
J gene: TRBJ1-1
CDR3 DNA: TGCAGTGCTAGAGGAAGCCCCAGCGACGGGACAGGGGGTTTAGAAGCTTTCTTT
CDR3 protein: CSARGSPSDGTGGLEAFF

V gene: TRBV11-1
D gene: NA
clone size: NA
J gene: TRBJ2-1
CDR3 DNA: TGTGCCAGCAGACCCTACCTGGCGGGGTCATATGAGCAGTTCTTC
CDR3 protein: CASRPYLAGSYEQFF

V gene: TRBV20-1
D gene: TRBD2
clone size: many
J gene: TRBJ2-3
CDR3 DNA: TGCAGTGCTAGACCCTCAGGGACTAGCGGGGTAACAGATACGCAGTATTTT
CDR3 protein: CSARPSGTSGVTDTQYF

V gene: TRBV5-1
D gene: NA
clone size: NA
J gene: TRBJ1-3
CDR3 DNA: TGCGCCAGCAGCTTCCTTACCGAAGGATTTGGAAACACCATATATTTT
CDR3 protein: CASSFLTEGFGNTIYF

V gene: TRBV5-1
D gene: TRBD1
clone size: many
J gene: TRBJ2-7
CDR3 DNA: TGCGCCAGCACCCCTCGACAGGGGAGTGAGCAGTACTTC
CDR3 protein: CASTPRQGSEQYF

V gene: TRBV12-3/TRBV12-4
D gene: NA
clone size: medium-sized
J gene: TRBJ1-1
CDR3 DNA: TGTGCCAGCAGTTTGTCCGGCAGCTTAGTGAACACTGAAGCTTTCTTT
CDR3 protein: CASSLSGSLVNTEAFF

V gene: TRBV6-5
D gene: TRBD2
clone size: many
J gene: TRBJ2-2
CDR3 DNA: TGTGCCAGCAGGGCCGGGACTAGCGGGGGGGCATCGAACACCGGGGAGCTGTTTTTT
CDR3 protein: CASRAGTSGGASNTGELFF

V gene: TRBV20-1
D gene: NA
clone size: many
J gene: TRBJ2-2
CDR3 DNA: TGCAGTGCTACGGGGGAAGCCGGGGAGCTGTTTTTT
CDR3 protein: CSATGEAGELFF

V gene: TRBV12-3/TRBV12-4
D gene: NA
clone size: many
J gene: TRBJ1-3
CDR3 DNA: TGTGCCAGCAGTTCGGACAGCGGCTCTGGAAACACCATATATTTT
CDR3 protein: CASSSDSGSGNTIYF

V gene: TRBV20-1
D gene: NA
clone size: many
J gene: TRBJ1-2
CDR3 DNA: TGCAGTGCTAGAGATCGAGCCTATGGCTACACCTTC
CDR3 protein: CSARDRAYGYTF

V gene: TRBV5-1
D gene: NA
clone size: many
J gene: TRBJ1-1
CDR3 DNA: TGCGCCAGCAGCCCAACAGTACACAAAAACACTGAAGCTTTCTTT
CDR3 protein: CASSPTVHKNTEAFF